A selection of T cell receptor beta chains follows, all from one sample in a study of cytomegalovirus exposure and HLA in healthy donors. Sequencing was performed with immunoSEQ multiplex PCR; in TCRdb, only in-frame clones are kept and a portion is missing. The sample holds approximately 73,000 clones; around three quarters are singletons and the top ten take under 25%. The specimen was PBMCs. These receptors came from a woman between 40 and 55 years old in good health and CMV-seropositive. The CDR3 runs from the conserved cysteine through the conserved F or W. The order of the fields is V gene, clone size, D gene, J gene, CDR3 DNA, CDR3 protein. The D gene is left open where the match is weak. Some rows have no size entry. The others give once, few or many, or a class for an expanded clone.

>TRBV5-1|.|.|TRBJ1-4
TGCGCCAGCAGCTTGGGGCCTGATGAAAAACTGTTTTTT
CASSLGPDEKLFF
>TRBV4-1|.|TRBD1|TRBJ2-7
TGCGCCAGCAGCCAGGCCGGGACAGGCCTCTACGAGCAGTACTTC
CASSQAGTGLYEQYF
>TRBV4-1|once|.|TRBJ2-3
TGCGCCAGCAGCCAGTCGGGAGCTGGTTCCACAGATACGCAGTATTTT
CASSQSGAGSTDTQYF
>TRBV29-1|once|.|TRBJ1-5
TGCAGCGTTGCGGGTGGATTAGGAAATCAGCCCCAGCATTTT
CSVAGGLGNQPQHF
>TRBV5-6|.|TRBD2|TRBJ2-5
TGTGCCAGCAGCTTGGTGTGGCGGGGGGGCAACCAAGAGACCCAGTACTTC
CASSLVWRGGNQETQYF
>TRBV4-1|.|TRBD2|TRBJ2-3
TGCGCCAGCAGCCAACAGGGGACTAGCGGGGGGGCGACCAGCACAGATACGCAGTATTTT
CASSQQGTSGGATSTDTQYF
>TRBV30|.|.|TRBJ1-1
TGTGCCTGGAGTGTTGGGGCCAGTAGATCCCAGGAAGTTCCTGAAGCTTTCTTT
CAWSVGASRSQEVPEAFF
>TRBV2|.|.|TRBJ1-5
TGTGCCAGCAGTGCAGAACAGGGTGCCCTGCAGCCCCAGCATTTT
CASSAEQGALQPQHF
>TRBV25-1|few|TRBD2|TRBJ2-5
TGTGCCAGCAGTGGCCTACCCTTCCGGACTAGCGGCCAAGAGACCCAGTACTTC
CASSGLPFRTSGQETQYF
>TRBV5-6|.|.|TRBJ2-7
TGTGCCAGCAGCCCGACCAGGGCCTACGAGCAGTACTTC
CASSPTRAYEQYF